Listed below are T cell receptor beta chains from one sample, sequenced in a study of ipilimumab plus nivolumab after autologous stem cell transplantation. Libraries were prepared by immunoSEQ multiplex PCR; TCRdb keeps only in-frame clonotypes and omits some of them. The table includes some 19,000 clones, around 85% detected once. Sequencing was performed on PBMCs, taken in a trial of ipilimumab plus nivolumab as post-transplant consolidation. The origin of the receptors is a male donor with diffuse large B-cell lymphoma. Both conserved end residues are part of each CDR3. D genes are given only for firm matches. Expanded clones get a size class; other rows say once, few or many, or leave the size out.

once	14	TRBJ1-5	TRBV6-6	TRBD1	CASSSGTGYQPQHF	TGTGCCAGCAGCTCCGGGACAGGGTATCAGCCCCAGCATTTT
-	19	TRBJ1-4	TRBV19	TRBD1	CASSTGTGGTWWNNEKLFF	TGTGCCAGTAGCACCGGGACAGGGGGTACTTGGTGGAATAATGAAAAACTGTTTTTT
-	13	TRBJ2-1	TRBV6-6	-	CASSYDREAEQFF	TGTGCCAGCAGTTATGACAGGGAGGCTGAGCAGTTCTTC
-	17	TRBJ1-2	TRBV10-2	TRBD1	CASSPSNPGQGNYGYTF	TGCGCCAGCAGCCCCTCAAATCCGGGACAGGGGAACTATGGCTACACCTTC
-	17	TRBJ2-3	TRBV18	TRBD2	CASSSDLAGLRTDTQYF	TGTGCCAGCTCATCGGACCTAGCGGGGCTTCGCACAGATACGCAGTATTTT
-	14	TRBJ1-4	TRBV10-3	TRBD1	CAISDPDRSGKLFF	TGTGCCATCAGTGACCCGGACAGGAGCGGGAAACTGTTTTTT
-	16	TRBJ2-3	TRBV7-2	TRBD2	CASTTGGGGSTDTQYF	TGTGCCAGCACCACAGGCGGCGGGGGAAGCACAGATACGCAGTATTTT
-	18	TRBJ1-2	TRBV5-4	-	CASSLVADGWGGGYGYTF	TGTGCCAGCAGCTTGGTTGCGGATGGTTGGGGTGGTGGGTATGGCTACACCTTC
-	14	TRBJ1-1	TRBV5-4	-	CASSIDSWGTEAFF	TGTGCCAGCAGCATCGACTCGTGGGGAACTGAAGCTTTCTTT
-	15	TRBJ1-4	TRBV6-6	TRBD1	CASRTATGGDEKLFF	TGTGCCAGCAGGACCGCCACAGGGGGTGATGAAAAACTGTTTTTT
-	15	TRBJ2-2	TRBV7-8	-	CASSATGANTGELFF	TGTGCCAGCAGCGCAACAGGTGCGAACACCGGGGAGCTGTTTTTT
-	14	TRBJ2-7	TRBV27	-	CASSLGLAGYEQYF	TGTGCCAGCAGTTTAGGGCTAGCAGGCTACGAGCAGTACTTC
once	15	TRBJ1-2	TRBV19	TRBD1	CASSIPGGLYYGYTF	TGTGCCAGTAGTATACCAGGGGGCCTGTACTATGGCTACACCTTC
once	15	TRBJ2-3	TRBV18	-	CASSPDGQGTDTQYF	TGTGCCAGCTCACCGGACGGCCAAGGTACAGATACGCAGTATTTT
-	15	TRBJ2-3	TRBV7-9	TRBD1	CASSHPGQGRDTQYF	TGTGCCAGCAGCCACCCGGGACAGGGACGTGATACGCAGTATTTT